The sequence of this T cell receptor beta chain was determined in a study of T cells in Graves' hyperthyroidism and ophthalmopathy (dated by TCRdb to about 2019). Regarding the complete study: Peripheral blood was sampled at the time of initial diagnosis, prior to any treatment. Prospective prediction of ophthalmopathy was tested in an independent validation cohort consisting of about 20 hyperthyroidism patients and 17 patients who later progressed to ophthalmopathy. To identify distinguishing TCR V-J signatures, a discovery cohort of 100 patients was used, comprising under 45 with Graves' ophthalmopathy and 57 with stable Graves' hyperthyroidism. The 90 to 100 discovery patients were randomly split 7:3 into training and test sets. According to the paper, TCR Vbeta CDR3 sequencing was carried out on 135 peripheral blood samples, which came from over 40 ophthalmopathy, under 85 hyperthyroidism and approximately 17 progressor patients. After blood sampling, hyperthyroidism patients were treated with methimazole at a starting dose of 30 mg daily, and ophthalmopathy patients were treated with high-dose intravenous methylprednisolone. The study also compared thyroid tissue and blood T-cell repertoires from about 6 Graves' hyperthyroidism patients.

This clonotype was found many times. It lacks a known antigen. Base-call qualities are not available, and no considerably larger clone is one nucleotide away. The CDR3 measures 13 amino acids from cysteine to phenylalanine. Only CDR3 DNA remains: 39 bases, in frame from the first base. CDR1 and CDR2 are drawn from the germline V gene: SGHAT, FQNNGV. V is reduced by 5 bases and J by 2 bases, leaving a spacing of 9 bases between them. Hyperthyroidism patients were newly diagnosed, had a disease duration of under 2 months, and were aged 18 to 65 years. Any patient with an uncontrolled infection, another autoimmune disease, pregnancy or lactation was excluded. Clinical symptoms, serum thyroxine and TRAb, thyroid ultrasound, and orbital computed tomography formed the basis for the diagnoses. Blood from progressor patients was collected at the time of first diagnosis with hyperthyroidism, before any ophthalmopathy symptoms had appeared. PBMCs were isolated from approximately 10 ml of fresh peripheral blood by Ficoll-Paque density gradient centrifugation. Progressor patients were first diagnosed with Graves' hyperthyroidism and then developed ophthalmopathy during follow-up. Trizol reagent was used to extract total RNA, and RNA quality was then checked on an Agilent 2100 Bioanalyzer.

General study outcomes and caveats: A 13 V-J signature model separated ophthalmopathy from stable hyperthyroidism, with 87.88% sensitivity and roughly 82% specificity in cross-validation and 80%/75% in testing. In validation, progression to ophthalmopathy was predicted by the model with almost 71% sensitivity and roughly 72% specificity, a median of 6.5 months before onset. Sample size was not statistically predetermined, and blinding of investigators to group allocation was not performed. Blood samples also contained most of the expanded thyroid clonotypes (frequency above 0.001), which suggests that blood repertoires may reflect thyroid immune responses.

The TCR beta CDR3 regions were amplified from RNA transcripts. A first-round RT-PCR of the TCR CDR3 used the HTBI primer set with the Qiagen OneStep RT-PCR kit. Libraries were constructed in a second round of multiplex PCR, after which size selection and purification were carried out. Paired-end sequencing of the libraries was performed with 100 bp reads on an Illumina HiSeq2000. The authors' analysis ran thus. SOAPnuke was used to process the raw data, with reads discarded if the reads contained adapters or uncalled bases, had a mean Phred below 15, or lacked an exact constant-primer or identifier match. COPE v1.2.5 was used to merge high-quality paired reads, and clonotypes were defined as unique nucleotide sequences. MiTCR v1.1 was used to align clonotypes to the IMGT TRBV, TRBD and TRBJ reference segments. Analysis was restricted to V-J combinations with a frequency above 0.0001, which covered 99% to 99.2% of repertoires. The TCS score was defined as F50 (clonal expansion) divided by E x V (chaos), with BLOSUM62-based TCRdist calculated between CDR3 peptides within each V-J. Welch's t-statistics and random forest reduced 450 to 600 V-J features to roughly 13, which were used in a naive Bayes classifier (R e1071). TCRdb reanalyzed the raw reads on its own, using fastp at Q25 for trimming and MiXCR for clone calling, and kept in-frame beta chains. Rows matching on CDR3 protein sequence are summarized as one entry with the most common DNA and genes. What appears here as the V and J calls and clone size reflects TCRdb's work, not the paper's. The sample has about 280,000 distinct CDR3 sequences on record, 20% to 30% of them singletons. The ten largest clones capture approximately 30% of the sample.

What was sequenced was blood. This TCR derives from a man aged 35 to 55 with Graves' hyperthyroidism that later progressed to Graves' ophthalmopathy. The rearranged segments are TRBV11-2 and TRBJ2-5; a confident D gene designation cannot be given. CDR3 loop: CASSPRPQETQYF. The DNA reads TGTGCCAGCAGCCCCCGCCCACAAGAGACCCAGTACTTC.